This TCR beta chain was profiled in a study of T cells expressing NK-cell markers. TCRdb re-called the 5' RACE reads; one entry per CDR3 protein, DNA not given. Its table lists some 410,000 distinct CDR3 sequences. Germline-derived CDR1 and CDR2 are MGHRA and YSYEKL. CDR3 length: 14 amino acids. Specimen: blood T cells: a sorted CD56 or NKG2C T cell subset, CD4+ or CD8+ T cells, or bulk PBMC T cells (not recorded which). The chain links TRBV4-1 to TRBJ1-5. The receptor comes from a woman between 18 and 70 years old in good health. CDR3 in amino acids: CASSRLGGVGPQHF.